This TCR beta chain appears in the sequencing data of a study of blood T cell repertoires in COVID-19. Looked up from germline, CDR1 is LGHDT and CDR2 is YNNKEL (reference sequence). J was trimmed by 5 bases and V by 1 base; bases with no gene match: 2. CDR3 length: 14 amino acids. Cohorts were determined from participant-reported clinical history. Sequencing was performed with immunoSEQ multiplex PCR; in TCRdb, only in-frame clones are kept and a portion is missing. The sample yields some 320,000 clones, 90% seen once. The chain employs TRBV3-1 (or the pseudogene TRBV3-2) and TRBJ1-2, with 9 positions matching TRBD1. Sequencing was carried out using PBMCs or T cells enriched from blood (not recorded which). This sequence was found in a man aged 55 to 70 who had recovered from COVID-19. The CDR3 loop is CASSQGTGAYGYTF. CDR3 sequence (DNA): TGTGCCAGCAGCCAAGGGACAGGGGCATATGGCTACACCTTC.